What follows are 5 T cell receptor beta chains derived from one specimen sequenced in a study of CD4+ T cells in melanoma. Generated by immunoSEQ multiplex PCR, the TCRdb table keeps only in-frame clones and is missing some. Of more than 110,000 clones listed, about 93% are singletons. The receptors here all came from a human donor with melanoma.

This clone came up once. The rearrangement joins TRBV5-4 to TRBJ2-3; 9 bases fit TRBD2. J lost 3 bases, V lost 2 bases, and 4 bases had no gene match. This CDR3 region has 15 residues. The germline CDR1 and CDR2 sequences are SGHNT and YYREEE (reference sequence). The CDR3 DNA reads as TGTGCCAGCAGCTTAATGAGCGGGGGGACAGATACGCAGTATTTT. It yields the protein CASSLMSGGTDTQYF.

This clone occurred once. The J gene is TRBJ1-4, the V gene TRBV18; TRBD1 matches at 7 bases. The CDR3 spans 18 residues. V lost 1 base, J lost 2 bases, and 10 bases stayed unmatched. Germline loops: CDR1 KGHSH, CDR2 LQKENI. The CDR3 DNA reads TGTGCCAGCTCACCACGGTTGACAGGGAGCTCCACTAATGAAAAACTGTTTTTT. Translating gives CASSPRLTGSSTNEKLFF. The full variable domain, rest sourced from reference TRBV18 and TRBJ1-4, is NAGVMQNPRHLVRRRGQEARLRCSPMKGHSHVYWYRQLPEEGLKFMVYLQKENIIDESGMPKERFSAEFPKEGPSILRIQQVVRGDSAAYFCASSPRLTGSSTNEKLFFGSGTQLSVL.

This chain joins TRBV10-1 and TRBJ2-2; 11 nucleotides match TRBD1. Trimming at V came to 8 bases and at J to 5 bases, leaving 1 base not matched to a gene. The germline CDR1 and CDR2 sequences are WNHNN and SYGVQD (reference sequence). The CDR3 runs 13 residues. CDR3 residues: CASGDRGTGELFF. DNA of the CDR3: TGCGCCAGCGGGGACAGGGGGACCGGGGAGCTGTTTTTT.

This rearrangement joins TRBV2 to TRBJ2-2; 7 positions match TRBD2. There are 12 residues in the CDR3. V trimming: 6 bases; J trimming: 6 bases; junction bases outside the gene matches: 1. The germline CDR1 and CDR2 sequences are SNHLY and FYNNEI. CDR3 nucleotide sequence: TGTGCCAGCAGGACTAGCCCCGGGGAGCTGTTTTTT. As protein: CASRTSPGELFF.

The V and J genes are TRBV6-1 and TRBJ1-1; TRBD1 matches at 9 bases. V was pared by 6 bases and J by 11 bases, with 7 bases of the junction left unmatched. Germline V gene sequence: CDR1 MNHNS, CDR2 SASEGT. The CDR3 covers 12 residues. As DNA, the CDR3 is TGTGCCAGCAGACAAACAGGGGGCCCGGCTTTCTTT. As protein: CASRQTGGPAFF.